This T cell receptor beta chain was observed in a study of response to subunit inactivated influenza vaccine. Study-level findings and limits: There was a suggestion from the authors that each seasonal influenza vaccination recruits few new T cells.

A remark on this clonotype: Its antigen is undetermined.

In TCRdb, the RT-PCR reads were re-called with MiXCR into one record per CDR3 protein. Here the sample spans 500,000 to 600,000 distinct CDR3 sequences, 12% to 15% being singletons. The germline CDR1 and CDR2 sequences are MDHEN and SYDVKM. This CDR3 comprises 15 residues. The junction had 11 bases not matched to a gene; V was cut back by 4 bases and J by 6 bases. This rearrangement joins TRBV28 to TRBJ2-7, with 8 bases fitting TRBD1. The starting material was PBMCs from blood, obtained approximately 13 days after vaccination. This TCR came from a man in his fifties who received an inactivated influenza vaccine. The CDR3 DNA sequence: TGTGCCAGCAGTTCTCGCGGACAGGGCTCTCTCGAGCAGTACTTC. Its translation is CASSSRGQGSLEQYF.